Included here is one T cell receptor beta chain sequence, with context. In the original workflow: Researchers report that nucleated cell counts were estimated from reference gene primer amplification. Produced via immunoSEQ multiplex PCR; TCRdb's table is partial and in-frame only. V and J calls and clone size come straight from that table; D and trimming were deduced from the DNA. The repertoire holds hundreds of thousands of clones, with 85% to 90% as singletons. These data come from a study of blood T cell repertoires in COVID-19. On the study more broadly: Donors in the United States, Italy and Spain gave samples during acute or convalescent COVID-19. Sample material is recorded as cDNA or gDNA derived from T cells, B-cell-depleted T cells, or PBMCs.

In terms of age and location, participants ranged from roughly 18 to 100 years and lived in roughly 22 US areas. CDR1 is MDHEN, CDR2 SYDVKM, per germline. The CDR3 is made up of 14 amino acids. Germline trimming cut 0 bases from V and 7 bases from J; bases unmatched to any gene: 4. The sample consisted of PBMCs or T cells enriched from blood (not recorded which). The TCR comes from a young man who had recovered from COVID-19. The chain combines TRBV28 with TRBJ2-7, with TRBD1 matching over 9 bases. CDR3 DNA: TGTGCCAGCAGTTTATGGACAGGGGGAATAGAGCAGTACTTC. It codes for CASSLWTGGIEQYF.